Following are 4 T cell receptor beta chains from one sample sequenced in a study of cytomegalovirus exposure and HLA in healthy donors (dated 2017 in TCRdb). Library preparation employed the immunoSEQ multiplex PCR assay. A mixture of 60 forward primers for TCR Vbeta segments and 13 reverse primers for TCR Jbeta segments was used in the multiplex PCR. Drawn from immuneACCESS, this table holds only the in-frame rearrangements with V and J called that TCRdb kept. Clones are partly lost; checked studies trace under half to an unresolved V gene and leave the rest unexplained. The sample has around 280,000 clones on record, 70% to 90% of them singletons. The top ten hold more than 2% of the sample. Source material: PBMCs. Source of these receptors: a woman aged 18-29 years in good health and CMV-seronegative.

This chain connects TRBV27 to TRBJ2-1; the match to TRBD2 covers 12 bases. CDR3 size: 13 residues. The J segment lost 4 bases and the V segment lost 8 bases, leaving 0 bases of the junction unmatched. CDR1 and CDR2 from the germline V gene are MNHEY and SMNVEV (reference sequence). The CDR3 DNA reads TGTGCCAGCGGACTAGCGGGATACAATGAGCAGTTCTTC. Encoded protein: CASGLAGYNEQFF.

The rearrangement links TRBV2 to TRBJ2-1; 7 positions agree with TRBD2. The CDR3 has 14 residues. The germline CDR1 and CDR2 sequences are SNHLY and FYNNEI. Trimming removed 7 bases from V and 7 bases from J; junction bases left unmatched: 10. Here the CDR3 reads CASTTGGGGNEQFF. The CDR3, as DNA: TGTGCCAGCACCACGGGGGGTGGCGGTAATGAGCAGTTCTTC.

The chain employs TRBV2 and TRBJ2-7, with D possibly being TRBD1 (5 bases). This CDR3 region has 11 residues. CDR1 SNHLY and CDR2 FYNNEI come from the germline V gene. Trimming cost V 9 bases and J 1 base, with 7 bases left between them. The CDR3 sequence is CASQGSYEQYF. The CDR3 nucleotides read TGTGCCAGTCAGGGTTCCTACGAGCAGTACTTC.

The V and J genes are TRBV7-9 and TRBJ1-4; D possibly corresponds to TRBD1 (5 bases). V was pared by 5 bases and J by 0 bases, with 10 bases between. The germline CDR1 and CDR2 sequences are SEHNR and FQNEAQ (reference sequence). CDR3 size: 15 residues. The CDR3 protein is CASSPLGATNEKLFF. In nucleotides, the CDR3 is TGTGCCAGCAGCCCATTAGGGGCAACTAATGAAAAACTGTTTTTT.